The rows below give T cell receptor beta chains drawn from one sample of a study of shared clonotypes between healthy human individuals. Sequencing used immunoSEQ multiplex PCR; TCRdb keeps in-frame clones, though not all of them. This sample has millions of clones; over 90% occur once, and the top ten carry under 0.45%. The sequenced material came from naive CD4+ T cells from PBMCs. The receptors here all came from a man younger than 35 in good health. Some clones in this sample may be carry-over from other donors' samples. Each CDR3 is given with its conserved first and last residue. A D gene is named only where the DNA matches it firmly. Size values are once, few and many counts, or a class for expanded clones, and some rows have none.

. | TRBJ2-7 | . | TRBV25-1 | CASSWGRGREKSYEQYF | TGTGCCAGCAGTTGGGGTAGGGGACGGGAAAAATCCTACGAGCAGTACTTC
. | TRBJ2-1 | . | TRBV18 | CASSPYRTGPYNEQFF | TGTGCCAGCTCACCTTATAGAACCGGGCCCTACAATGAGCAGTTCTTC
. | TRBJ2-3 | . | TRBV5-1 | CASSSDSSTDTQYF | TGCGCCAGCAGCTCAGATAGCTCCACAGATACGCAGTATTTT
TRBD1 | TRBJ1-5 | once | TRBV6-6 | CASKRPGTGGAQPQHF | TGTGCCAGCAAACGGCCCGGGACAGGGGGCGCCCAGCCCCAGCATTTT
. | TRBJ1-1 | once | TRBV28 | CASSYPLSEAFF | TGTGCCAGCAGTTACCCTCTCTCTGAAGCTTTCTTT
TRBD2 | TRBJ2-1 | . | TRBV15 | CATSRDGLAGALPEQFF | TGTGCCACCAGCAGAGATGGTCTAGCGGGAGCGCTGCCTGAGCAGTTCTTC
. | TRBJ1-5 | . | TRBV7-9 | CASSFLVGQPQHF | TGTGCCAGCAGCTTCCTGGTGGGTCAGCCCCAGCATTTT
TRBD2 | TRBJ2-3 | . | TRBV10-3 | CAISRGTTGASTDTQYF | TGTGCCATCAGTAGAGGGACTACCGGTGCTAGCACAGATACGCAGTATTTT
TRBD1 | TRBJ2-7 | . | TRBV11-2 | CASSSLDRAEQYF | TGTGCCAGCAGCTCTCTAGACAGGGCCGAGCAGTACTTC
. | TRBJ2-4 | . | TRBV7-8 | CASSPEHLRVPIQYF | TGTGCCAGCAGTCCTGAGCATTTGCGGGTACCCATTCAGTACTTC
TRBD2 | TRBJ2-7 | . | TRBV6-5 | CASSYSTMGGGTEQYF | TGTGCCAGCAGTTACTCGACCATGGGGGGGGGAACCGAGCAGTACTTC
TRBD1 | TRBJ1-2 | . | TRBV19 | CASSPRTGYGYTF | TGTGCCAGTAGTCCACGGACAGGGTATGGCTACACCTTC
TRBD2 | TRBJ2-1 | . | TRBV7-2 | CASSSQRGSGRVNEQFF | TGTGCCAGCAGCAGTCAAAGAGGTAGCGGGAGGGTGAATGAGCAGTTCTTC
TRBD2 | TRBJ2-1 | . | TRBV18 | CASSPEERDGTVFF | TGTGCCAGCTCACCAGAAGAGCGGGACGGGACTGTGTTCTTC
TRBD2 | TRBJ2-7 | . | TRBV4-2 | CASSRSGRPPTYEQYF | TGTGCCAGCAGCCGGTCCGGGAGGCCTCCTACCTACGAGCAGTACTTC
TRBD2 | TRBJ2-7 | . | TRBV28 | CASSLWEGTSGREGNEQYF | TGTGCCAGCAGTTTATGGGAGGGGACTAGCGGGAGAGAAGGGAACGAGCAGTACTTC
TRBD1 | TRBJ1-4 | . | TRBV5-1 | CASSLGQLLRDRGEKLFF | TGCGCCAGCAGCTTGGGCCAGCTCCTCCGGGACAGGGGTGAAAAACTGTTTTTT
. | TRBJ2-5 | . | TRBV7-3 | CASSLSGGEKTQYF | TGTGCCAGCAGCTTAAGTGGGGGCGAGAAGACCCAGTACTTC
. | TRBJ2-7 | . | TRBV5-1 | CASSSPSLGEQYF | TGCGCCAGCAGCTCTCCCTCCCTGGGGGAGCAGTACTTC
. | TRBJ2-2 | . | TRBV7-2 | CASSRTANTGELFF | TGTGCCAGCAGCCGTACAGCGAACACCGGGGAGCTGTTTTTT
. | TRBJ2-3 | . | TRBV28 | CASSLAATDALDTQYF | TGTGCCAGCAGTTTAGCCGCAACCGACGCGCTAGATACGCAGTATTTT
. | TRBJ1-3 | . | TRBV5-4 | CASSLAQSGNTIYF | TGTGCCAGCAGCTTGGCTCAATCTGGAAACACCATATATTTT
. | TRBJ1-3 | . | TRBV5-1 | CASSSRDTVSGNTIYF | TGCGCCAGCAGCAGCAGGGACACCGTCTCTGGAAACACCATATATTTT
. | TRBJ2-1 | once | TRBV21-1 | CASSKRGGPIYNEQFF | TGTGCCAGCAGCAAACGGGGCGGGCCGATCTACAATGAGCAGTTCTTC
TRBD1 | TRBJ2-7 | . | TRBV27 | CASSPGTVRYHEQYF | TGTGCCAGCAGTCCCGGGACAGTGAGGTACCACGAGCAGTACTTC
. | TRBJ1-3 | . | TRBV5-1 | CASSSLAGTGNTIYF | TGCGCCAGCAGCTCCCTGGCGGGGACTGGAAACACCATATATTTT
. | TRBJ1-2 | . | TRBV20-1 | CSARDPRGYTF | TGCAGTGCTAGAGATCCCCGCGGCTACACCTTC
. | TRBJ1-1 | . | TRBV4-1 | CASSQGGGAFF | TGCGCCAGCAGCCAAGGTGGTGGGGCTTTCTTT
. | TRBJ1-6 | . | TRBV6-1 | CASSEVDNSPLHF | TGTGCCAGCAGTGAGGTCGATAATTCACCCCTCCACTTT
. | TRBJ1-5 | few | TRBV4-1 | CASSQEPWSNQPQHF | TGCGCCAGCAGCCAAGAACCATGGAGCAATCAGCCCCAGCATTTT
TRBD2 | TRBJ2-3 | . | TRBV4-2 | CASSQVTSGSSDTQYF | TGTGCCAGCAGCCAAGTTACTAGCGGGAGCTCAGATACGCAGTATTTT
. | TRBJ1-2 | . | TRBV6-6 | CASSYPGTPNYGYTF | TGTGCCAGCAGTTACCCAGGGACACCTAACTATGGCTACACCTTC
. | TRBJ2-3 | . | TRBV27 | CASSLMLSFTDTQYF | TGTGCCAGCAGTTTAATGTTAAGCTTCACAGATACGCAGTATTTT
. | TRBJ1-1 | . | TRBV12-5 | CASGSTMNTEAFF | TGTGCTAGTGGTTCAACAATGAACACTGAAGCTTTCTTT
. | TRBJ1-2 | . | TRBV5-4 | CASSLVDSNYGYTF | TGTGCCAGCAGCTTGGTGGATTCTAACTATGGCTACACCTTC
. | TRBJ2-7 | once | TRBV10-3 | CAITGPEIYEQYF | TGTGCCATCACAGGGCCGGAAATTTACGAGCAGTACTTC
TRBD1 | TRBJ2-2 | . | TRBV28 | CASLLGGTGNTGELFF | TGTGCCAGCCTGCTGGGCGGGACAGGGAACACCGGGGAGCTGTTTTTT
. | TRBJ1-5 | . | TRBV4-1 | CASSQDTGGGQPQHF | TGCGCCAGCAGCCAAGATACGGGGGGCGGTCAGCCCCAGCATTTT
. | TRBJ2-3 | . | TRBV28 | CASHKGSHYF | TGTGCCAGCCACAAAGGGTCACACTATTTT
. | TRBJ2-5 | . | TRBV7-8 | CASIPLQGETQYF | TGTGCCAGCATCCCCTTGCAGGGGGAGACCCAGTACTTC
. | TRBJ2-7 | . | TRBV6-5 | CASSYIASSYEQYF | TGTGCCAGCAGTTACATAGCGAGTTCCTACGAGCAGTACTTC
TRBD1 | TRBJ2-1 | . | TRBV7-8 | CASRLDRAPYNEQFF | TGTGCCAGCAGACTTGACAGGGCTCCCTACAATGAGCAGTTCTTC
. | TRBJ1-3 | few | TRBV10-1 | CASSLDGNSGNTIYF | TGCGCCAGCTCCTTGGACGGTAACTCTGGAAACACCATATATTTT
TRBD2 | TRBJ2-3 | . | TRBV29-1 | CGSRLASDTQYF | TGCGGTTCCCGACTAGCGTCAGATACGCAGTATTTT
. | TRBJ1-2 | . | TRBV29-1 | CSVGARLNYGYTF | TGCAGCGTTGGGGCCAGGCTAAACTATGGCTACACCTTC
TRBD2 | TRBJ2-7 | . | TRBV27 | CASSTSGSSYEQYF | TGTGCCAGCAGTACTAGCGGGAGCTCCTACGAGCAGTACTTC
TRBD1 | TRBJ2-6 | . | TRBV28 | CASSLVGQGWAGANVLTF | TGTGCCAGCAGTTTAGTAGGACAGGGTTGGGCTGGGGCCAACGTCCTGACTTTC
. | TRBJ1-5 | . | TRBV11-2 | CASSLGGEINQPQHF | TGTGCCAGCAGCTTAGGGGGGGAAATCAATCAGCCCCAGCATTTT
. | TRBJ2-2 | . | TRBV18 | CASSPPLGSGNTGELFF | TGTGCCAGCTCACCACCTCTTGGTAGCGGGAACACCGGGGAGCTGTTTTTT
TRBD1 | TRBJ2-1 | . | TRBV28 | CASRDERTGDYNEQFF | TGTGCCAGCAGAGATGAAAGGACAGGGGACTACAATGAGCAGTTCTTC
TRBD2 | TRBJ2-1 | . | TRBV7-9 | CASSSGTSVYNEQFF | TGTGCCAGCAGCTCCGGGACTAGCGTCTACAATGAGCAGTTCTTC